The 24 T cell receptor beta chains given below trace back to one sample, sequenced in a study of blood T cell repertoires in COVID-19. Assay: immunoSEQ multiplex PCR; the TCRdb copy retains only in-frame clones and omits some. The sample has 300,000 to 400,000 clones; 87% are singletons. Sequencing used PBMCs or T cells enriched from blood (not recorded which). The receptor set was obtained from a woman in her twenties or thirties who had recovered from COVID-19.

The CDR3 DNA sequence: TGTGCCAGCAGCTGGACCGGAGGGCCTACAAATGAGCAGTTCTTC. This translates into CASSWTGGPTNEQFF. The chain employs TRBV11-3 and TRBJ2-1, with TRBD2 as a possible D gene (6 bases). Germline V CDR1 and CDR2: SGHNT, YENEEA. The CDR3 length is 15 residues. Trimming took 4 bases from V and 7 from J, leaving 17 bases between them.

The V call is TRBV3-1 (or the pseudogene TRBV3-2), the J call TRBJ2-7; 7 nucleotides match TRBD2. V trimming: 7 bases; J trimming: 12 bases; junction bases outside the gene matches: 15. The CDR3 is 13 amino acids. Per the germline V gene, CDR1 is LGHDT and CDR2 is YNNKEL (reference sequence). The CDR3 protein is CASTPAGTPERYF. The CDR3 coding sequence is TGTGCCAGCACCCCAGCGGGGACGCCCGAAAGGTACTTC.

The rearrangement links TRBV7-8 to TRBJ1-5; tentative D call: TRBD1 (6 bases). The CDR3 loop spans 16 amino acids. Trimming shortened V by 3 bases and J by 5 bases, and 17 bases separated the two germline ends. Germline lookup yields CDR1 SGHVS and CDR2 FQNEAQ. For the CDR3, the DNA is TGTGCCAGCAGCTTCTTACGGGGGGCGCTTTATCAGCCCCAGCATTTT. Its translation is CASSFLRGALYQPQHF.

This clone was recorded only once. The chain combines TRBV10-3 with TRBJ2-5; 7 nucleotides align to TRBD2. Germline V gene sequence: CDR1 ENHRY, CDR2 SYGVKD. V shed 4 bases, J shed 3 bases, and the junction held 5 bases outside the gene matches. CDR3 length: 14 residues. The CDR3 nucleotides read TGTGCCATCAGTGGGGACCGGGGGGAAGAGACCCAGTACTTC. It is translated as CAISGDRGEETQYF.

The chain couples TRBV7-9 to TRBJ1-3, with D hard to call. From germline, CDR1 is SEHNR and CDR2 FQNEAQ (reference sequence). Trimming cost V 5 bases and J 0 bases, with 8 bases left between them. The CDR3 runs to 14 residues. The CDR3 nucleotides are TGTGCCAGCAGCCAACAGAGCTCTGGAAACACCATATATTTT. Encoded protein: CASSQQSSGNTIYF.

The CDR3: CASLFGGRTDYGYTF. CDR3 in DNA: TGTGCCTCTTTATTTGGGGGAAGGACAGACTATGGCTACACCTTC. This rearrangement joins TRBV5-6 to TRBJ1-2; maybe TRBD1 (6 bases). In germline, CDR1 is SGHDT, CDR2 YYEEEE. CDR3 length: 15 residues. The ends were cut back, 10 bases at V and 3 bases at J, with 22 bases in the middle.

The J gene is TRBJ1-2, the V gene TRBV5-8; a possible D gene is TRBD1 (6 bases). Germline CDR1 SGHTS, CDR2 YDEGEE. V was pared by 1 base and J by 6 bases, with 13 bases between. This CDR3 region has 14 residues. The CDR3 nucleotides are TGTGCCAGCAGCTTGCAGGGGTTAATCGATGGCTACACCTTC. Translated: CASSLQGLIDGYTF. Drawing the rest from reference TRBV5-8 and TRBJ1-2, the complete variable domain is EAGVTQSPTHLIKTRGQQATLRCSPISGHTSVYWYQQALGLGLQFLLWYDEGEERNRGNFPPRFSGRQFPNYSSELNVNALELEDSALYLCASSLQGLIDGYTFGSGTRLTVV.

J is TRBJ2-1 and V is TRBV30; D possibly corresponds to TRBD2 (5 bases). The CDR3 is 12 residues long. V gave up 1 base and J gave up 7 bases, with 8 bases separating them. Germline loops: CDR1 GTSNPN, CDR2 SVGIG (reference sequence). The CDR3 DNA sequence: TGTGCCTGGAGTGAACTAGGGAATGAGCAGTTCTTC. Amino acids: CAWSELGNEQFF.

V usage is TRBV7-2 and J usage is TRBJ1-5; 7 bases line up with TRBD1. The CDR3 is 16 amino acids. J gave up 1 base and V 5 bases, and 8 bases lay outside the gene matches. Per the germline V gene, CDR1 is SGHTA and CDR2 is FQGNSA. This chain's CDR3 is CASSEKGGRSNQPQHF. The CDR3 bases are TGTGCCAGCAGCGAAAAAGGGGGCCGGAGCAATCAGCCCCAGCATTTT.

The chain employs TRBV7-2 and TRBJ2-3; D is perhaps TRBD2 (5 bases). Trimming shortened V by 0 bases and J by 14 bases, and 15 bases separated the two germline ends. In germline, CDR1 is SGHTA, CDR2 FQGNSA. This CDR3 is built from 13 residues. The CDR3 reads CASSLALTTPGYF. The CDR3 DNA follows: TGTGCCAGCAGCTTAGCCCTGACTACCCCCGGGTATTTT.

The chain recombines TRBV30 with TRBJ2-2; D gene unclear. CDR1 is GTSNPN and CDR2 is SVGIG in the germline V gene (reference sequence). The CDR3 length is 13 residues. CDR3 in DNA: TGTGCATTCCAAGTACAGAACACCGGGGAGCTGTTTTTT. Amino acids: CAFQVQNTGELFF.

This chain uses TRBV2 with TRBJ2-1, with TRBD2 matching over 8 bases. V shed 2 bases, J shed 6 bases, and the junction held 3 bases outside the gene matches. Germline V CDR1 and CDR2: SNHLY, FYNNEI. This CDR3 contains 14 residues. The CDR3: CASSEWRGVNEQFF. The CDR3 nucleotides are TGTGCCAGCAGTGAATGGCGGGGGGTCAATGAGCAGTTCTTC.

The V call is TRBV5-4, the J call TRBJ2-1, with D possibly matching TRBD2 (7 bases). Germline V gene lookup returns CDR1 SGHNT and CDR2 YYREEE (reference sequence). This CDR3 is 14 amino acids long. The ends were cut back, 0 bases at V and 6 bases at J, with 10 bases in the middle. The CDR3 is CASSLAGGRNEQFF. CDR3 nucleotide sequence: TGTGCCAGCAGCTTGGCGGGGGGCCGCAATGAGCAGTTCTTC.

Worth noting for this clone: Different DNA sequences within this sample yield the same CDR3. J is TRBJ1-5 and V is TRBV14; D gene unclear. V was clipped by 1 base and J by 3 bases, with 4 bases between them. The CDR3 is made up of 13 amino acids. Germline CDR1 is SGHDN and CDR2 is FVKESK. This CDR3 reads CASSQGHNQPQHF. The CDR3 DNA sequence: TGTGCCAGCAGCCAAGGGCACAATCAGCCCCAGCATTTT. Full variable domain (outside the CDR3, taken from reference TRBV14 and TRBJ1-5): EAGVTQFPSHSVIEKGQTVTLRCDPISGHDNLYWYRRVMGKEIKFLLHFVKESKQDESGMPNNRFLAERTGGTYSTLKVQPAELEDSGVYFCASSQGHNQPQHFGDGTRLSIL.

This clone was found once. CDR3 sequence: CASSLDAAGEKLFF. CDR3 sequence (DNA): TGCGCCAGCAGCTTGGACGCGGCGGGCGAAAAACTGTTTTTT. This chain links TRBV5-1 with TRBJ1-4, with D unresolved. The germline CDR1 and CDR2 sequences are SGHRS and YFSETQ. The CDR3 covers 14 residues. With 0 bases removed from V and 8 bases from J, the gap between germline ends came to 11 bases. Looking up the rest from reference TRBV5-1 and TRBJ1-4 gives the full variable domain: KAGVTQTPRYLIKTRGQQVTLSCSPISGHRSVSWYQQTPGQGLQFLFEYFSETQRNKGNFPGRFSGRQFSNSRSEMNVSTLELGDSALYLCASSLDAAGEKLFFGSGTQLSVL.

The rearrangement joins TRBV7-9 to TRBJ1-3; unclear D gene. With 4 bases removed from V and 0 bases from J, the gap between germline ends came to 16 bases. Germline CDR1 SEHNR, CDR2 FQNEAQ (reference sequence). This CDR3 comprises 17 residues. The CDR3 DNA reads as TGTGCCAGCAGCTCCTTAGTTGGTCCCCGCTCTGGAAACACCATATATTTT. This gives the protein CASSSLVGPRSGNTIYF.

This rearrangement joins TRBV5-4 to TRBJ1-2, with 9 bases matching TRBD1. CDR1 SGHNT and CDR2 YYREEE come from the germline V gene (reference sequence). V shed 4 bases and J 4 bases; nucleotides not matched to a gene: 2. This CDR3 region has 13 residues. The CDR3 sequence: CASSMGQGYGYTF. In nucleotides, the CDR3 is TGTGCCAGCAGCATGGGACAGGGCTATGGCTACACCTTC.

This clone was detected a few times. The CDR3 coding sequence is TGTGCCTGGAGTCCATCGTCCGGGACAAGTAGAGACACCTTC. Translated: CAWSPSSGTSRDTF. This sequence joins TRBV30 and TRBJ1-2, with D maybe TRBD1 (6 bases). This CDR3 spans 14 amino acids. Germline V gene data show CDR1 as GTSNPN and CDR2 as SVGIG (reference sequence). Between the trimmed V and J ends, which lost 2 bases and 12 bases, there was a span of 22 bases. Using reference TRBV30 and TRBJ1-2 for the parts outside the CDR3, the full variable domain is SQTIHQWPATLVQPVGSPLSLECTVEGTSNPNLYWYRQAAGRGLQLLFYSVGIGQISSEVPQNLSASRPQDRQFILSSKKLLLSDSGFYLCAWSPSSGTSRDTFGSGTRLTVV.

V usage is TRBV7-6 and J usage is TRBJ1-2; TRBD1 aligns across 11 bases. Germline loops: CDR1 SGHVS, CDR2 FNYEAQ. This CDR3 has 17 amino acids. After removal of 5 bases from V and 6 bases from J, the junction contained 14 bases not matched to a gene. CDR3: CASSPYPGQGDSNGYTF. As DNA, the CDR3 is TGTGCCAGCAGCCCATACCCGGGACAGGGGGATTCTAATGGCTACACCTTC.

V usage is TRBV12-3 or TRBV12-4 and J usage is TRBJ1-1; 7 bases agree with TRBD1. CDR3 length equals 13 residues. V dropped 6 bases and J dropped 7; count of bases not matched to a gene: 8. CDR3 sequence reads: CASSPDRIVEAFF. CDR3 DNA: TGTGCCAGCAGCCCGGACAGGATAGTTGAAGCTTTCTTT.

This chain uses TRBV19 with TRBJ1-2; D might be TRBD1 (6 bases). Trimming stripped 10 bases from V and 4 bases from J, with 10 bases between. CDR1 and CDR2 (germline): LNHDA, SQIVND (reference sequence). The CDR3 contains 11 residues. CDR3 DNA: TGTGCCACAGGGGATGGCTATGGCTACACCTTC. Its translation is CATGDGYGYTF.

CDR3 sequence: CASSPIRGGGYTF. As DNA, the CDR3 is TGTGCCAGCTCACCAATTCGGGGAGGTGGCTACACCTTC. The chain combines TRBV18 with TRBJ1-2; no clear D. V was cut by 2 bases and J by 7 bases, with 11 bases left in between. The CDR3 spans 13 residues. The germline CDR1 and CDR2 sequences are KGHSH and LQKENI. Full variable domain (outside the CDR3, taken from reference TRBV18 and TRBJ1-2): NAGVMQNPRHLVRRRGQEARLRCSPMKGHSHVYWYRQLPEEGLKFMVYLQKENIIDESGMPKERFSAEFPKEGPSILRIQQVVRGDSAAYFCASSPIRGGGYTFGSGTRLTVV.

This rearrangement joins TRBV5-6 to TRBJ2-3; the match to TRBD2 covers 11 bases. The CDR3 is 17 amino acids. Trimming at V came to 4 bases and at J to 0 bases, leaving 7 bases not matched to a gene. Germline lookup yields CDR1 SGHDT and CDR2 YYEEEE. The DNA of the CDR3 is TGTGCCAGCAGCCTGGGACTAGCGGAACCTAGCACAGATACGCAGTATTTT. It encodes CASSLGLAEPSTDTQYF.

This chain links TRBV29-1 with TRBJ1-5; 8 bases map to TRBD1. CDR1 and CDR2 (germline): SQVTM, ANQGSEA. V was clipped by 5 bases and J by 3 bases; unmatched bases: 6. The CDR3 contains 14 residues. The CDR3 nucleotides are TGCAGCGTTTCGACAGGGGCAAACAATCAGCCCCAGCATTTT. This gives the protein CSVSTGANNQPQHF.